This TCR beta chain was retrieved from a study of response to subunit inactivated influenza vaccine. V lost 7 bases to trimming and J lost 2 bases, with 10 bases between them. The germline V gene has CDR1 ENHRY and CDR2 SYGVKD. The CDR3 extends over 13 amino acids. This clonotype was recorded a few times. Its antigen is unknown. TCRdb itself ran the RT-PCR reads through MiXCR, one entry per CDR3 protein. The table records hundreds of thousands of distinct CDR3 sequences, around 14% of them present only once. Points from the study as a whole: Authors proposed each seasonal influenza vaccination draws in few new T cells.

The sample in question was PBMCs from blood, obtained around two weeks before vaccination. The J gene is TRBJ2-3, the V gene TRBV10-3; D tentatively reads TRBD1 or TRBD2 (5 bases each). This TCR derives from a man aged 45-60 years who received an inactivated influenza vaccine. The CDR3 DNA follows: TGTGCCATCAACCGGGACCTCACAGATACGCAGTATTTT. Translation: CAINRDLTDTQYF.